Shown below are 11 T cell receptor beta chains from a single sample sequenced in a study of T cells after yellow fever vaccination. A single record per CDR3 protein comes from TCRdb applying MiXCR to the 5' RACE reads. This sample has roughly 310,000 distinct CDR3 sequences, with approximately 3.8% found just once. Here the sequenced sample was PBMCs, taken on the day of the yellow fever booster vaccination. The source of these receptors is a man between 18 and 35 years old who received the YFV17D yellow fever vaccine.

Worth noting for this clonotype: A much larger clone lies one base from this, so it may be a read error. This chain links TRBV28 with TRBJ2-4, with 7 nucleotides matching TRBD2. This CDR3 region has 13 residues. Germline V lookup: CDR1 MDHEN, CDR2 SYDVKM. CDR3 bases: TGTTCCAGCAGTTTGGCTAGCGGTGCCTTTTTGGGCTTC. Translating it yields CSSSLASGAFLGF. Supplemented by reference TRBV28 and TRBJ2-4, the full variable domain reads DVKVTQSSRYLVKRTGEKVFLECVQDMDHENMFWYRQDPGLGLRLIYFSYDVKMKEKGDIPEGYSVSREKKERFSLILESASTNQTSMYLCSSSLASGAFLGFGAGTRLSVL.

This chain joins TRBV12-5 and TRBJ2-3; possibly TRBD2 for D (7 bases). V shed 6 bases and J shed 5 bases, with 18 bases lying between them. CDR3 size: 15 residues. Germline lookup yields CDR1 LGHNT and CDR2 FRNRAP. Here the CDR3 DNA reads TGTGCTAGTGGCCCCCAGGGGAGGGGGATAGATACGCAGTATTTT. Encoded protein: CASGPQGRGIDTQYF.

The sample holds many counts of this clonotype. This chain connects TRBV9 to TRBJ2-1; D not certain. V shed 0 bases and J shed 8 bases, with 12 bases lying between them. This CDR3 has 14 amino acids. Germline V gene data show CDR1 as SGDLS and CDR2 as YYNGEE. The chain's CDR3 is CASSVGVARDEQFF. CDR3 nucleotide sequence: TGTGCCAGCAGCGTAGGTGTTGCACGGGATGAGCAGTTCTTC.

The chain recombines TRBV20-1 with TRBJ1-5; possibly TRBD1 for D (5 bases). Trimming took 3 bases from V and 2 from J, leaving 11 bases between them. Per germline, CDR1 DFQATT and CDR2 SNEGSKA (reference sequence). The CDR3 has 14 amino acids. The DNA for the CDR3 is TGCAGTGCTAGTCAGGGCCGGCGCAATCAGCCCCAGCATTTT. This codes for CSASQGRRNQPQHF.

This clonotype was detected ten times or more. The J gene is TRBJ1-5, the V gene TRBV7-2, with TRBD1 matching 7 bases. V trimming: 4 bases; J trimming: 3 bases; junction bases outside the gene matches: 3. Germline CDR1 and CDR2: SGHTA and FQGNSA. This CDR3 region has 14 residues. The CDR3 DNA sequence: TGTGCCAGCAGCTCCGGACAGGCCAATCAGCCCCAGCATTTT. Protein: CASSSGQANQPQHF.

This clonotype was seen ten or more times. The rearrangement links TRBV7-2 to TRBJ2-4, with TRBD2 identical over 7 bases. From germline, CDR1 is SGHTA and CDR2 FQGNSA. V lost 5 bases and J lost 10; bases outside the gene matches: 8. This CDR3 spans 13 amino acids. CDR3 nucleotides: TGTGCCAGCAGCCCGGGAGCGCGGGGGATTCAGTACTTC. Its translation: CASSPGARGIQYF.

This clonotype was seen a handful of times. The chain has TRBV6-2 or TRBV6-3 and TRBJ2-1; D uncertain. Trimming removed 6 bases at V and 10 bases at J, with 13 bases between. The CDR3 length is 12 residues. CDR1 and CDR2 from the germline V gene are MNHEY and SVGEGT. The CDR3 protein is CASSPPSDEQFF. The CDR3 bases are TGTGCCAGCAGCCCCCCGTCAGACGAGCAGTTCTTC.

The sample holds a few counts of this clonotype. The chain recombines TRBV7-8 with TRBJ2-2; 7 bases align to TRBD1. CDR1 SGHVS and CDR2 FQNEAQ come from the germline V gene. V trimming: 5 bases; J trimming: 9 bases; junction bases outside the gene matches: 15. The CDR3 has 16 amino acids. CDR3 amino acids: CASSPGDRTGGRELFF. For the CDR3, the DNA is TGTGCCAGCAGCCCAGGGGATAGGACAGGAGGAAGGGAGCTGTTTTTT.

This clonotype was recorded at least ten times. The chain's CDR3 is CSARDFGQPGGNTIYF. As DNA, the CDR3 is TGCAGTGCTAGAGATTTTGGACAGCCCGGGGGAAACACCATATATTTT. The rearrangement uses TRBV20-1 and TRBJ1-3, with TRBD1 as a possible D gene (6 bases). Between the trimmed V and J ends, which lost 0 bases and 4 bases, there was a span of 16 bases. This CDR3 region has 16 residues. From germline, CDR1 is DFQATT and CDR2 SNEGSKA (reference sequence).

In its sample, this clonotype was seen many times. This rearrangement joins TRBV27 to TRBJ2-5; D unresolved. The CDR3 loop spans 15 amino acids. Between the trimmed V and J ends, which lost 8 bases and 4 bases, there was a span of 20 bases. Looked up from germline, CDR1 is MNHEY and CDR2 is SMNVEV (reference sequence). In nucleotides, the CDR3 is TGTGCCAGCGCCCGGGTGGCCTACTCAGGAGAGACCCAGTACTTC. Protein: CASARVAYSGETQYF.

Many counts were recorded for this clonotype. The chain is built from TRBV4-2 and TRBJ1-6; perhaps TRBD1 as D (5 bases). CDR1 and CDR2 from the germline V gene are LGHNA and YNFKEQ. V shed 0 bases and J shed 7 bases, with 13 bases lying between them. The CDR3 has 16 amino acids. The CDR3: CASSQDFGAQNSPLHF. CDR3 DNA sequence: TGTGCCAGCAGCCAAGATTTCGGGGCCCAGAATTCACCCCTCCACTTT.